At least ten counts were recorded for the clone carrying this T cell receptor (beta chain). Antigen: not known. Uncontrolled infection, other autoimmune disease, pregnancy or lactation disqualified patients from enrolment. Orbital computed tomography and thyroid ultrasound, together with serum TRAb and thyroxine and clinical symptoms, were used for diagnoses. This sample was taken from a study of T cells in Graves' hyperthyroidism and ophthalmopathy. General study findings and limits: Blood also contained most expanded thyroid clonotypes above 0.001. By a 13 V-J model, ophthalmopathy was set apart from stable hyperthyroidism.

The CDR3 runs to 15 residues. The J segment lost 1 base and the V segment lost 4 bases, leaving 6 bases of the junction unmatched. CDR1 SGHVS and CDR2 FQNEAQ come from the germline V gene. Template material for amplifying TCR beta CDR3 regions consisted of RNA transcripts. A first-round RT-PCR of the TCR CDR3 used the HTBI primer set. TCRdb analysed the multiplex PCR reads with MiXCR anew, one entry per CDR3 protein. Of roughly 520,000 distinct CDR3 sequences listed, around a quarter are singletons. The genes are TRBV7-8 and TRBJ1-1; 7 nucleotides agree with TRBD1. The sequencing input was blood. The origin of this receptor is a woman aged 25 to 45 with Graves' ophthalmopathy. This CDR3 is CASSSRQGSNTEAFF. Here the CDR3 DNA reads TGTGCCAGCAGCTCTAGACAGGGCTCGAACACTGAAGCTTTCTTT.